Each of the 21 T cell receptor beta chains below was sequenced from the same sample in a study of siplizumab effects on memory and regulatory T cells. Profiled with immunoSEQ multiplex PCR; TCRdb holds only in-frame clones, not every one. The sample consists of under 110,000 clones, 80% to 95% of them appearing once. Sequenced sample: non-Treg CD4+ T cells sorted from blood. The origin of the receptors is a human donor in good health.

The chain recombines TRBV19 with TRBJ2-3, with 7 bases that match TRBD2. V shed 5 bases and J 13 bases; nucleotides not matched to a gene: 12. Germline lookup yields CDR1 LNHDA and CDR2 SQIVND (reference sequence). CDR3 size: 13 residues. CDR3 sequence (DNA): TGTGCCAGTAGTTGGGAACGCGGGGGAGAAGAGTATTTT. Its translation: CASSWERGGEEYF.

The V and J genes are TRBV18 and TRBJ2-2, with 10 nucleotides matching TRBD2. V lost 3 bases to trimming and J lost 4 bases; unmatched junction nucleotides: 5. Per germline, CDR1 KGHSH and CDR2 LQKENI. The CDR3 spans 16 residues. The CDR3 here is CASSPRASGSTGELFF. CDR3 bases: TGTGCCAGCTCACCTCGGGCTAGCGGGAGCACCGGGGAGCTGTTTTTT.

V usage is TRBV28 and J usage is TRBJ2-3; the match to TRBD2 covers 10 bases. The CDR3 has 16 amino acids. J lost 7 bases, V lost 5 bases, and 12 bases had no gene match. The V gene's germline CDR1 is MDHEN and CDR2 SYDVKM. This CDR3 is CASSRIAGGSPYTQYF. CDR3 coding DNA: TGTGCCAGCAGTCGAATAGCGGGAGGATCCCCCTATACGCAGTATTTT.

The V call is TRBV18, the J call TRBJ1-1, with 9 bases identical to TRBD1. The junction had 8 bases not matched to a gene; V was cut back by 2 bases and J by 10 bases. Germline CDR1 and CDR2: KGHSH and LQKENI. The CDR3 is 14 amino acids. The CDR3 DNA reads TGTGCCAGCTCACCAACGGGACAGGGAGGTTTAGCTTTCTTT. It encodes CASSPTGQGGLAFF.

V and J are TRBV6-5 and TRBJ2-3; D unresolved. CDR3 length equals 14 residues. V dropped 6 bases and J dropped 3 bases, with 13 bases sitting between them. CDR1 is MNHEY and CDR2 is SVGAGI in the germline V gene. The CDR3 DNA sequence: TGTGCCAGCAGACCCTCAGTCCCGACAGATACGCAGTATTTT. Its protein is CASRPSVPTDTQYF.

The chain combines TRBV18 with TRBJ1-5; possible D gene TRBD1, 6 bases. Between the trimmed V and J ends, which lost 6 bases and 2 bases, there was a span of 17 bases. CDR3 length equals 16 residues. The germline V gene encodes CDR1 KGHSH and CDR2 LQKENI. The CDR3 nucleotides are TGTGCCAGCTCCCAGAGACAGGCGGAGGGCAATCAGCCCCAGCATTTT. It specifies CASSQRQAEGNQPQHF.

The chain combines TRBV5-4 with TRBJ1-1; TRBD1 might be the D (6 bases). This CDR3 comprises 15 residues. The germline CDR1 and CDR2 sequences are SGHNT and YYREEE (reference sequence). Trimming left V 4 bases short and J 0 bases short, with 13 bases between. The CDR3 spells CASSPGQPLNTEAFF. The DNA of the CDR3 is TGTGCCAGCAGCCCTGGACAGCCTCTGAACACTGAAGCTTTCTTT.

The rearrangement links TRBV19 to TRBJ2-2; 10 bases agree with TRBD1. V lost 9 bases, J lost 5 bases, and 6 bases stayed unmatched. The CDR3 totals 14 residues. Germline V gene lookup returns CDR1 LNHDA and CDR2 SQIVND (reference sequence). CDR3 sequence reads: CASAGTGVTGELFF. CDR3 sequence (DNA): TGTGCCAGCGCCGGGACAGGGGTGACCGGGGAGCTGTTTTTT. Full variable domain (outside the CDR3, taken from reference TRBV19 and TRBJ2-2): DGGITQSPKYLFRKEGQNVTLSCEQNLNHDAMYWYRQDPGQGLRLIYYSQIVNDFQKGDIAEGYSVSREKKESFPLTVTSAQKNPTAFYLCASAGTGVTGELFFGEGSRLTVL.

The rearrangement links TRBV19 to TRBJ1-1, with D possibly TRBD1 on 6 matching bases. The CDR3 extends over 15 amino acids. Germline assignment: CDR1 LNHDA and CDR2 SQIVND (reference sequence). Between the trimmed V and J ends, which lost 1 base and 6 bases, there was a span of 15 bases. The CDR3 spells CASSIGPGVGAEAFF. Written as DNA, the CDR3 is TGTGCCAGTAGTATAGGCCCAGGGGTGGGCGCTGAAGCTTTCTTT.

This chain uses TRBV29-1 with TRBJ2-1, with 8 bases matching TRBD2. CDR1 and CDR2 from the germline V gene are SQVTM and ANQGSEA. The CDR3 loop spans 13 amino acids. The V segment lost 4 bases and the J segment 7 bases; nucleotides outside the gene matches: 6. CDR3 residues: CSVGPGTSNEQFF. The CDR3 DNA is TGCAGCGTTGGGCCCGGGACTAGTAATGAGCAGTTCTTC.

The chain uses TRBV27 and TRBJ2-5; TRBD2 matches 10 bases. Germline CDR1 reads MNHEY; CDR2 reads SMNVEV (reference sequence). The CDR3 runs 16 residues. The junction had 9 bases not matched to a gene; V was cut back by 3 bases and J by 5 bases. Written as DNA, the CDR3 is TGTGCCAGCAGTTTGCAACCAGCGGGAGGGGGGGAGACCCAGTACTTC. Translation: CASSLQPAGGGETQYF.

The chain couples TRBV28 to TRBJ1-2, with TRBD1 identical over 9 bases. V dropped 4 bases and J dropped 2; count of bases not matched to a gene: 11. The germline V gene encodes CDR1 MDHEN and CDR2 SYDVKM. This CDR3 region has 17 residues. The DNA for the CDR3 is TGTGCCAGCAGTTACGGGGGGACAGGGCATTTAAACTATGGCTACACCTTC. This encodes CASSYGGTGHLNYGYTF.

The chain couples TRBV28 to TRBJ1-5; D unclear. The CDR3 is 14 amino acids. Germline values: CDR1 MDHEN, CDR2 SYDVKM. Trimming removed 5 bases at V and 1 base at J, with 9 bases between. The CDR3 is CASSNSGSNQPQHF. The CDR3, as DNA: TGTGCCAGCAGTAACTCCGGGAGCAATCAGCCCCAGCATTTT.

This sequence joins TRBV5-1 and TRBJ2-5; 8 bases are a match to TRBD2. From germline, CDR1 is SGHRS and CDR2 YFSETQ. Losses at the gene ends were 5 bases for V and 0 bases for J; bases not matched to a gene: 3. The CDR3 is 14 amino acids. The CDR3 bases are TGCGCCAGCAGGTTCGGGAGGGACCAAGAGACCCAGTACTTC. This gives the protein CASRFGRDQETQYF.

The V call is TRBV28, the J call TRBJ2-7; the match to TRBD1 covers 8 bases. The CDR3 spans 14 residues. Germline CDR1 is MDHEN and CDR2 is SYDVKM. J gave up 4 bases and V 7 bases, and 9 bases lay outside the gene matches. The CDR3 bases are TGTGCCAGCATGGGGCAGGGGGCCCGGTACGAGCAGTACTTC. It yields the protein CASMGQGARYEQYF.

CDR3 sequence: CASSAGTSNTGELFF. CDR3 bases: TGTGCCAGCAGCGCAGGCACGTCAAACACCGGGGAGCTGTTTTTT. This chain connects TRBV9 to TRBJ2-2, with no clear D. Trimming stripped 3 bases from V and 2 bases from J, with 11 bases between. The CDR3 contains 15 residues. The germline gives CDR1 SGDLS, CDR2 YYNGEE.

The chain employs TRBV28 and TRBJ1-2; 8 bases match TRBD1. Germline loops: CDR1 MDHEN, CDR2 SYDVKM. Unmatched junction bases numbered 11, after V lost 8 bases and J lost 6 bases. The CDR3 loop spans 14 amino acids. The CDR3: CASEGTGERHGYTF. The DNA of the CDR3 is TGTGCCAGCGAGGGGACAGGAGAACGACATGGCTACACCTTC.

The V call is TRBV5-1, the J call TRBJ1-4; D gene uncertain. The CDR3 sequence is 14 residues long. Germline V lookup: CDR1 SGHRS, CDR2 YFSETQ. V was shortened by 2 bases and J by 4 bases, with 9 bases between the two germline ends. In DNA, the CDR3 is TGCGCCAGCAGCTTAATAGCCGATAATGAAAAACTGTTTTTT. Protein: CASSLIADNEKLFF.

The J gene is TRBJ1-1, the V gene TRBV28, with TRBD1 matching 7 bases. The junction had 8 bases not matched to a gene; V was cut back by 3 bases and J by 4 bases. CDR1 MDHEN and CDR2 SYDVKM come from the germline V gene. CDR3 size: 15 residues. CDR3 sequence: CASSLSGGSVTEAFF. DNA for the CDR3: TGTGCCAGCAGTTTGTCAGGGGGTTCGGTCACTGAAGCTTTCTTT.

The chain links TRBV7-9 to TRBJ2-2; the match to TRBD2 covers 14 bases. The CDR3 length is 17 residues. Trimming took 5 bases from V and 4 from J; bases not matched to a gene: 6. The germline V gene encodes CDR1 SEHNR and CDR2 FQNEAQ (reference sequence). CDR3 amino acids: CASSKRGLAGVTGELFF. The CDR3 DNA reads TGTGCCAGCAGCAAGAGGGGACTAGCGGGAGTCACCGGGGAGCTGTTTTTT.

The chain carries TRBV5-6 and TRBJ1-3; TRBD1 is a possible D gene (5 bases). This CDR3 spans 16 amino acids. V was cut by 0 bases and J by 10 bases, with 20 bases left in between. Germline values: CDR1 SGHDT, CDR2 YYEEEE. The CDR3 sequence: CASSLGPGDSRGTIYF. In nucleotides, the CDR3 is TGTGCCAGCAGCTTGGGGCCCGGGGACTCCCGGGGGACCATATATTTT. The variable domain in full, with the rest retrieved from reference TRBV5-6 and TRBJ1-3, is DAGVTQSPTHLIKTRGQQVTLRCSPKSGHDTVSWYQQALGQGPQFIFQYYEEEERQRGNFPDRFSGHQFPNYSSELNVNALLLGDSALYLCASSLGPGDSRGTIYFGEGSWLTVV.